The 14 T cell receptor beta chains below come from one sample, sequenced in a study of CD8+CD57+ T cells in acquired aplastic anemia. TCR beta VDJ combinations and CDR3 sequences were profiled from genomic DNA. Via MiXCR, TCRdb re-called the reads, giving one row per CDR3 protein. The sample contains 150,000 or so distinct CDR3 sequences, approximately 60% of which appear only once. The specimen was sorted CD4+, CD8+, or CD8+CD57+ T cells (not recorded which) from PBMCs. The receptors were sampled from a human donor in good health.

This clonotype turned up a few times. V is TRBV20-1 and J is TRBJ2-7; 7 nucleotides agree with TRBD2. The CDR3 covers 13 residues. Germline assignment: CDR1 DFQATT and CDR2 SNEGSKA (reference sequence). V shed 1 base, J shed 3 bases, and the junction held 3 bases outside the gene matches. CDR3 amino acids: CSARGEGRYEQYF. The CDR3 region has the DNA TGCAGTGCTAGAGGGGAGGGACGCTACGAGCAGTACTTC.

The chain joins TRBV27 to TRBJ2-7; TRBD1 might be the D (5 bases). V gave up 0 bases and J gave up 6 bases, with 12 bases separating them. The CDR3 totals 14 residues. Per the germline V gene, CDR1 is MNHEY and CDR2 is SMNVEV (reference sequence). CDR3 sequence reads: CASSLSGARREQYF. The CDR3 nucleotides read TGTGCCAGCAGTTTATCAGGGGCTAGACGCGAGCAGTACTTC.

This clonotype was recorded a few times. This chain links TRBV29-1 with TRBJ2-7; D unclear. The germline CDR1 and CDR2 sequences are SQVTM and ANQGSEA. V was pared by 0 bases and J by 3 bases, with 6 bases between. The CDR3 covers 12 residues. The CDR3 DNA sequence: TGCAGCGTTGAAGATGGCCGCTACGAGCAGTACTTC. This gives the protein CSVEDGRYEQYF.

V usage is TRBV7-2 and J usage is TRBJ2-3; D remains ambiguous. The CDR3 is 14 amino acids. Germline V gene data show CDR1 as SGHTA and CDR2 as FQGNSA. V lost 5 bases and J lost 0, with 9 bases in between. CDR3 residues: CASSKMGSTDTQYF. CDR3 sequence (DNA): TGTGCCAGCAGCAAGATGGGGAGCACAGATACGCAGTATTTT.

V and J are TRBV4-1 and TRBJ1-1; 8 positions agree with TRBD1. J was trimmed by 0 bases and V by 1 base; bases with no gene match: 4. Germline CDR1 MGHRA, CDR2 YSYEKL. The CDR3 sequence is 16 residues long. CDR3 in amino acids: CASSQAVGQVNTEAFF. The CDR3 coding sequence is TGCGCCAGCAGCCAAGCCGTGGGACAGGTGAACACTGAAGCTTTCTTT.

The rearrangement links TRBV25-1 to TRBJ1-2; 7 positions agree with TRBD1. The CDR3 consists of 15 residues. In germline, CDR1 is MGHDK, CDR2 SYGVNS. V shed 6 bases, J shed 4 bases, and the junction held 11 bases outside the gene matches. The CDR3 is CASRPNRGEGYGYTF. The CDR3 DNA follows: TGTGCCAGCAGACCAAACAGGGGCGAGGGCTATGGCTACACCTTC.

This rearrangement joins TRBV29-1 to TRBJ1-1; D remains ambiguous. This CDR3 is 12 amino acids long. The V end lost 5 bases, the J end lost 1 base, and 8 bases lay between the germline ends. The germline V gene has CDR1 SQVTM and CDR2 ANQGSEA. The CDR3 reads CSVRIQNTEAFF. In DNA, the CDR3 is TGCAGCGTTCGGATACAGAACACTGAAGCTTTCTTT.

In this sample, this clonotype turned up a few times. The chain joins TRBV5-5 to TRBJ2-7; unclear D gene. Per germline, CDR1 SGHKS and CDR2 YYEKEE (reference sequence). Trimming cost V 1 base and J 6 bases, with 11 bases left between them. This CDR3 region has 13 residues. The CDR3 region has the DNA TGTGCCAGCAGCTTGAAACAGTACGGCGAGCAGTACTTC. Its translation is CASSLKQYGEQYF.

This chain connects TRBV20-1 to TRBJ2-7; TRBD2 is a possible D gene (5 bases). The CDR3 is made up of 13 amino acids. CDR1 is DFQATT, CDR2 SNEGSKA, per germline (reference sequence). V dropped 2 bases and J dropped 6 bases, with 14 bases sitting between them. For the CDR3, the DNA is TGCAGTGCTAGAATACTAGGAGGTGGCGAGCAGTACTTC. Translated: CSARILGGGEQYF.

V is TRBV24-1 and J is TRBJ2-1; the D gene is possibly TRBD2 (6 bases). The CDR3 is 15 amino acids. Germline assignment: CDR1 KGHDR and CDR2 SFDVKD. Trimming removed 1 base at V and 7 bases at J, with 13 bases between. In DNA, the CDR3 is TGTGCCACCAGTGATTTCACGGGAGAGAGGAATGAGCAGTTCTTC. Protein product: CATSDFTGERNEQFF.

With respect to this clonotype: At one end the junction does not follow the germline gene, possibly because of a read error. The chain recombines TRBV10-3 with TRBJ1-2; 7 bases fit TRBD1. The CDR3 totals 18 residues. In germline, CDR1 is ENHRY, CDR2 SYGVKD. The CDR3 region is CASSSRTGGVEVNYGYTF. DNA for the CDR3: TGTGCCAGCAGTTCCCGGACAGGTGGAGTGGAGGTCAACTATGGCTACACCTTC.

At least ten counts were recorded for this clonotype. This rearrangement joins TRBV24-1 to TRBJ2-1; 8 positions match TRBD1. Germline-derived CDR1 and CDR2 are KGHDR and SFDVKD. The V and J ends lost 3 bases and 4 bases, in that order; junction bases with no gene match: 10. This CDR3 comprises 17 residues. CDR3: CATSDHARGLYYNEQFF. The DNA of the CDR3 is TGTGCCACCAGTGATCATGCCAGGGGGCTATATTACAATGAGCAGTTCTTC.

This clonotype has at least ten counts. The rearrangement uses TRBV30 and TRBJ2-1; 9 bases align to TRBD2. Germline loops: CDR1 GTSNPN, CDR2 SVGIG (reference sequence). The CDR3 runs to 13 residues. V lost 4 bases, J lost 7 bases, and 5 bases stayed unmatched. CDR3 coding DNA: TGTGCCTGGAAGGCTAGCGGGGCGAATGAGCAGTTCTTC. Translated, it gives CAWKASGANEQFF.

This clonotype has a single count. V usage is TRBV2 and J usage is TRBJ1-6; D not certain. This CDR3 comprises 15 residues. Germline V lookup: CDR1 SNHLY, CDR2 FYNNEI. Deletions cut 1 base from V and 10 bases from J, with 14 bases between. The CDR3 nucleotides are TGTGCCAGCAGTGAAGTCCCTAGTCCGGGGTCACCCCTCCACTTT. The encoded protein is CASSEVPSPGSPLHF.